A selection of T cell receptor beta chains follows, all from one sample in a study of T cell responses to AZD1222 COVID-19 vaccine. Assay used: immunoSEQ multiplex PCR; TCRdb lists only in-frame clones, some missing. Altogether 75,000 to 95,000 clones are present, around 93% being singletons, with the ten largest covering more than 25%. Sequencing was performed on peripheral blood, taken 28 days after the second AZD1222 dose. The source is an adult who received the AZD1222 COVID-19 vaccine. Both conserved end residues are part of each CDR3. Fields, in order: D gene, V gene, clone size, J gene, CDR3 protein, CDR3 DNA. The D gene is left open where the match is weak. Expanded clones are given a class, and other clones once, few, many or no size at all.

>TRBD1|TRBV3-1/TRBV3-2|-|TRBJ2-7
CASSDRAHYEQYF
TGTGCCAGCAGCGACAGGGCACACTACGAGCAGTACTTC
>-|TRBV5-6|-|TRBJ1-4
CASSSRRMGKLFF
TGTGCCAGCAGCTCCCGCCGGATGGGAAAACTGTTTTTT
>-|TRBV11-2|-|TRBJ2-3
CASSLSLARTDTQYF
TGTGCCAGCAGCTTAAGCCTAGCCCGCACAGATACGCAGTATTTT
>TRBD1|TRBV5-6|-|TRBJ2-5
CASRNRDSQETQYF
TGTGCCAGCAGGAACCGGGACAGCCAAGAGACCCAGTACTTC
>TRBD2|TRBV29-1|-|TRBJ2-7
CSVGGHFLAGGPTPTTEQYF
TGCAGCGTTGGCGGCCACTTTCTAGCGGGAGGCCCAACCCCGACTACGGAGCAGTACTTC
>TRBD1|TRBV5-6|-|TRBJ1-1
CASSRNRGRVNTEAFF
TGTGCCAGCAGCAGGAACAGGGGGCGAGTGAACACTGAAGCTTTCTTT
>TRBD1|TRBV28|-|TRBJ1-1
CASSLRDRGRTEAFF
TGTGCCAGCAGTCTCAGGGACAGGGGGCGCACTGAAGCTTTCTTT
>-|TRBV11-3|-|TRBJ2-3
CASSLDPPDTQYF
TGTGCCAGCAGCTTAGATCCCCCAGATACGCAGTATTTT
>-|TRBV12-5|once|TRBJ2-5
CASGLRLSQETQYF
TGTGCTAGTGGTTTGAGACTAAGCCAAGAGACCCAGTACTTC
>-|TRBV7-6|-|TRBJ2-7
CASSLGSGGYEQYF
TGTGCCAGCAGCTTAGGTAGTGGCGGCTACGAGCAGTACTTC
>-|TRBV15|-|TRBJ1-2
CATSRGRPANYGYTF
TGTGCCACCAGCAGAGGGAGGCCAGCTAACTATGGCTACACCTTC
>TRBD1|TRBV19|-|TRBJ1-1
CASSLRQGAGDTEAFF
TGTGCCAGTAGTCTGAGACAGGGGGCAGGGGACACTGAAGCTTTCTTT
>TRBD2|TRBV24-1|-|TRBJ2-2
CATSDSGRRDTGELFF
TGTGCCACCAGTGATTCCGGGAGGAGGGACACCGGGGAGCTGTTTTTT
>TRBD1|TRBV19|few|TRBJ1-2
CASSIRGHDYGYTF
TGTGCCAGTAGTATTAGGGGGCACGACTATGGCTACACCTTC
>TRBD2|TRBV5-1|-|TRBJ2-7
CASSPPGLAAYEQYF
TGCGCCAGCAGCCCGCCGGGACTAGCGGCTTACGAGCAGTACTTC
>TRBD1|TRBV15|-|TRBJ2-7
CATSIRTGGYEQYF
TGTGCCACCAGCATAAGGACAGGCGGCTACGAGCAGTACTTC
>-|TRBV7-9|-|TRBJ1-4
CASSLALPSEKLFF
TGTGCCAGCAGCTTAGCGCTCCCGAGTGAAAAACTGTTTTTT
>TRBD1|TRBV24-1|-|TRBJ2-1
CATSDSRPGQGVNEQFF
TGTGCCACCAGTGACTCTCGACCGGGACAGGGGGTTAATGAGCAGTTCTTC
>-|TRBV6-1|-|TRBJ1-3
CASSEAPGNTIYF
TGTGCCAGCAGTGAAGCTCCTGGAAACACCATATATTTT
>-|TRBV28|-|TRBJ2-3
CASSPISSVAGDTQYF
TGTGCCAGCAGTCCTATCAGCTCAGTTGCAGGGGATACGCAGTATTTT
>TRBD2|TRBV24-1|-|TRBJ2-3
CATSTWGGRGSTDTQYF
TGTGCCACCAGTACTTGGGGCGGGAGGGGGAGCACAGATACGCAGTATTTT
>-|TRBV2|-|TRBJ2-3
CASSLGLGSTQGF
TGTGCCAGCAGTTTGGGGCTCGGGAGCACCCAGGGTTTT
>TRBD1|TRBV7-9|-|TRBJ1-2
CASSSQDGRGRHYGYTF
TGTGCCAGCAGCTCACAGGATGGTAGGGGGCGTCACTATGGCTACACCTTC
>-|TRBV28|-|TRBJ2-1
CASSLYRVEVEQFF
TGTGCCAGCAGTTTATACAGGGTTGAGGTTGAGCAGTTCTTC
>TRBD1|TRBV7-9|-|TRBJ2-7
CASSSGTAEQYF
TGTGCCAGCAGCTCCGGGACAGCCGAGCAGTACTTC
>TRBD2|TRBV20-1|-|TRBJ2-7
CSASLAGGRASYEQYF
TGCAGTGCTAGTTTGGCCGGGGGGAGGGCTTCCTACGAGCAGTACTTC
>-|TRBV15|-|TRBJ2-5
CATSRDSQETQYF
TGTGCCACCAGCAGAGATAGTCAGGAGACCCAGTACTTC
>TRBD1|TRBV7-2|-|TRBJ1-1
CASSLGPSGQGGTEAFF
TGTGCCAGCAGCTTAGGCCCTTCCGGACAGGGTGGCACTGAAGCTTTCTTT
>-|TRBV21-1|-|TRBJ1-1
CASSSMNTEAFF
TGTGCCAGCAGCAGTATGAACACTGAAGCTTTCTTT
>-|TRBV6-5|-|TRBJ2-7
CASSYVGGEVSYEQYF
TGTGCCAGCAGTTACGTGGGGGGAGAGGTCTCCTACGAGCAGTACTTC
>TRBD1|TRBV6-5|-|TRBJ2-3
CASQPGTGTDTQYF
TGTGCCAGCCAACCCGGGACAGGCACAGATACGCAGTATTTT
>-|TRBV19|-|TRBJ1-5
CASSPPNRLLNQPQHF
TGTGCCAGTAGTCCCCCAAACAGGCTCCTCAATCAGCCCCAGCATTTT
>TRBD1|TRBV7-2|-|TRBJ1-1
CASSIRQGEAFF
TGTGCCAGCAGCATTCGACAGGGTGAAGCTTTCTTT
>-|TRBV6-2/TRBV6-3|-|TRBJ1-5
CASSFGGPSNQPQHF
TGTGCCAGCAGTTTCGGGGGCCCTAGCAATCAGCCCCAGCATTTT
>-|TRBV2|-|TRBJ2-7
CASSVERSQSHYEQYF
TGTGCCAGCAGTGTCGAACGGTCCCAGTCCCACTACGAGCAGTACTTC
>-|TRBV6-5|-|TRBJ2-7
CASSPRWERSYEQYF
TGTGCCAGCAGCCCGCGGTGGGAGCGGTCCTACGAGCAGTACTTC
>TRBD2|TRBV19|-|TRBJ2-1
CASSTHLLGLAASSYNEQFF
TGTGCCAGTAGTACCCACCTCCTGGGACTAGCGGCTAGCTCCTACAATGAGCAGTTCTTC
>-|TRBV6-5|-|TRBJ1-2
CASRGTSGYGYTF
TGTGCCAGCAGGGGGACGTCGGGCTATGGCTACACCTTC
>-|TRBV30|-|TRBJ2-2
CAWSVQGREPGELFF
TGTGCCTGGAGTGTACAGGGCAGGGAACCCGGGGAGCTGTTTTTT
>-|TRBV5-4|-|TRBJ2-7
CASTSVGSYEQYF
TGTGCCAGCACCTCGGTGGGATCCTACGAGCAGTACTTC
>TRBD1|TRBV12-3/TRBV12-4|-|TRBJ1-2
CASSPTGNYGYTF
TGTGCCAGCAGTCCGACAGGGAACTATGGCTACACCTTC
>TRBD2|TRBV2|-|TRBJ2-1
CASSVPGLAGGSSYNEQFF
TGTGCCAGCAGTGTTCCGGGACTAGCGGGAGGGTCTTCCTACAATGAGCAGTTCTTC
>-|TRBV6-1|-|TRBJ2-7
CASSEPGKSYEQYF
TGTGCCAGCAGTGAACCAGGGAAATCCTACGAGCAGTACTTC
>-|TRBV4-2|-|TRBJ1-2
CASSQETAADSYGYTF
TGTGCCAGCAGCCAAGAAACTGCAGCTGACTCCTATGGCTACACCTTC
>-|TRBV28|-|TRBJ2-5
CASSFSGWKETQYF
TGTGCCAGCAGTTTCTCAGGGTGGAAAGAGACCCAGTACTTC
>TRBD1|TRBV10-2|-|TRBJ1-5
CASTGQGLNQPQHF
TGCGCCAGCACCGGACAGGGTCTGAATCAGCCCCAGCATTTT
>TRBD2|TRBV4-1|-|TRBJ2-1
CASSQGTSGIYNEQFF
TGCGCCAGCAGCCAAGGGACTAGCGGAATCTACAATGAGCAGTTCTTC
>-|TRBV19|-|TRBJ1-1
CASSSLRNTEAFF
TGTGCCAGTAGTAGCCTTCGGAACACTGAAGCTTTCTTT
>TRBD2|TRBV5-6|-|TRBJ2-4
CASSVILAGKSKNIQYF
TGTGCCAGCAGCGTAATACTAGCGGGAAAGTCCAAAAACATTCAGTACTTC
>TRBD2|TRBV28|-|TRBJ2-7
CASGLAGGYEQYF
TGTGCCAGCGGACTAGCGGGAGGCTACGAGCAGTACTTC
>-|TRBV7-2|-|TRBJ2-4
CASSEVGRNIQYF
TGTGCCAGCAGCGAAGTTGGGCGAAACATTCAGTACTTC
>-|TRBV5-1|once|TRBJ2-7
CASSLAGGGYEQYF
TGCGCCAGCAGCTTGGCCGGGGGCGGATACGAGCAGTACTTC